These 13 T cell receptor beta chains were sequenced from one sample in a study of T-cell memory formation after mild COVID-19. TCRdb analysed the 5' RACE reads with MiXCR anew, one entry per CDR3 protein. Counted here are around 300,000 distinct CDR3 sequences, under 8.5% occurring once; the ten biggest clones make up 22%. The material sequenced was PBMCs or a T cell subset sorted from them (not recorded which). The receptor set was obtained from a young man who had mild COVID-19 (a few samples of this study predate the infection). Cell type and time point are not known.

The chain joins TRBV7-6 to TRBJ1-2; 10 bases are shared with TRBD1. V lost 0 bases and J lost 4; bases outside the gene matches: 8. Per the germline V gene, CDR1 is SGHVS and CDR2 is FNYEAQ. The CDR3 extends over 17 amino acids. The CDR3 here is CASSLAQDGQGGYGYTF. In DNA form, the CDR3 reads TGTGCCAGCAGCTTAGCGCAGGACGGACAGGGGGGCTATGGCTACACCTTC.

The chain uses TRBV3-1 and TRBJ2-1; D is uncertain. The germline CDR1 and CDR2 sequences are LGHDT and YNNKEL (reference sequence). The V end was cut by 0 bases, the J end by 12 bases, with 12 bases between. This CDR3 has 13 amino acids. The CDR3: CASSQEVTSRQFF. In DNA form, the CDR3 reads TGTGCCAGCAGCCAAGAAGTTACCAGCAGGCAGTTCTTC.

This clonotype has a handful of counts. V usage is TRBV5-6 and J usage is TRBJ2-1; D gene uncertain. There are 14 residues in the CDR3. CDR1 and CDR2 from the germline V gene are SGHDT and YYEEEE. Trimming cost V 2 bases and J 6 bases, with 12 bases left between them. The DNA for the CDR3 is TGTGCCAGCAGCTTTCTGGACGGTACCAATGAGCAGTTCTTC. Translation gives CASSFLDGTNEQFF.

The chain recombines TRBV7-8 with TRBJ2-3; D uncertain. From germline, CDR1 is SGHVS and CDR2 FQNEAQ. The CDR3 sequence is 16 residues long. V gave up 1 base and J gave up 4 bases, with 15 bases separating them. This CDR3 is CASSLVTPLQPDTQYF. The CDR3 DNA reads as TGTGCCAGCAGCTTAGTTACCCCGCTTCAGCCAGATACGCAGTATTTT.

This clonotype has just a few counts. The chain recombines TRBV7-2 with TRBJ2-5; D is unresolved. Germline CDR1 is SGHTA and CDR2 is FQGNSA. CDR3 length: 15 amino acids. V was clipped by 1 base and J by 5 bases, with 14 bases between them. CDR3 nucleotides: TGTGCCAGCAGCTTAGATTCTAATCCCCTGGAGACCCAGTACTTC. It translates to CASSLDSNPLETQYF.

The rearrangement uses TRBV29-1 and TRBJ2-5; 7 bases line up with TRBD1. V trimming: 2 bases; J trimming: 2 bases; junction bases outside the gene matches: 5. CDR1 SQVTM and CDR2 ANQGSEA come from the germline V gene. CDR3 length: 14 amino acids. The CDR3 loop is CSVERDSRQETQYF. CDR3 nucleotides: TGCAGCGTTGAACGGGACAGCAGACAAGAGACCCAGTACTTC.

The sample holds a few counts of this clonotype. The chain links TRBV7-9 to TRBJ2-7; either TRBD1 or TRBD2 may supply D (5 bases each). The V end was cut by 5 bases, the J end by 3 bases, with 14 bases between. This CDR3 region has 14 residues. Germline CDR1 SEHNR, CDR2 FQNEAQ (reference sequence). The CDR3 loop is CASSRRDGFYEQYF. In nucleotides, the CDR3 is TGTGCCAGCAGCCGCCGGGACGGTTTCTACGAGCAGTACTTC.

J is TRBJ2-7 and V is TRBV5-1; 9 nucleotides align to TRBD1. The CDR3 contains 13 residues. Trimming removed 7 bases from V and 5 bases from J; junction bases left unmatched: 7. The V gene's germline CDR1 is SGHRS and CDR2 YFSETQ. The CDR3 reads CASSRTGVDEQYV. CDR3 bases: TGCGCCAGCTCGCGGACAGGGGTTGACGAGCAGTACGTC.

The chain uses TRBV10-1 and TRBJ1-1, with unresolved D. This CDR3 contains 14 residues. V shed 3 bases and J shed 7 bases, with 15 bases lying between them. CDR1 and CDR2 (germline): WNHNN, SYGVQD (reference sequence). Here the CDR3 DNA reads TGCGCCAGCAGTGAATCCGGGGAAGGTGGTGAAGCTTTCTTT. Amino acid sequence: CASSESGEGGEAFF.

This rearrangement joins TRBV10-3 to TRBJ2-3; D is perhaps TRBD2 (5 bases). The germline V and J ends were trimmed by 8 bases and 3 bases, with 9 bases remaining between them. Germline V CDR1 and CDR2: ENHRY, SYGVKD. This CDR3 comprises 12 residues. The CDR3 DNA reads TGTGCCATCGGGCCGGGGACAGATACGCAGTATTTT. It yields the protein CAIGPGTDTQYF.

The chain is built from TRBV5-1 and TRBJ2-5; possibly TRBD1 or TRBD2 for D (5 bases each). Germline lookup yields CDR1 SGHRS and CDR2 YFSETQ. V lost 2 bases, J lost 5 bases, and 16 bases lay in between. This CDR3 has 15 amino acids. This CDR3 reads CASSLVGTRQETQYF. The CDR3 DNA follows: TGCGCCAGCAGCTTAGTCGGGACCCGGCAGGAGACCCAGTACTTC. Looking up the rest from reference TRBV5-1 and TRBJ2-5 gives the full variable domain: KAGVTQTPRYLIKTRGQQVTLSCSPISGHRSVSWYQQTPGQGLQFLFEYFSETQRNKGNFPGRFSGRQFSNSRSEMNVSTLELGDSALYLCASSLVGTRQETQYFGPGTRLLVL.

J is TRBJ2-1 and V is TRBV5-1; TRBD1 matches at 11 bases. The CDR3 extends over 16 amino acids. Germline V gives CDR1 SGHRS, CDR2 YFSETQ. V was pared by 4 bases and J by 3 bases, with 6 bases of the junction left unmatched. Here the CDR3 DNA reads TGCGCCAGCAGCAAGGGACAGGGGGTCGTCTACAATGAGCAGTTCTTC. Encoded protein: CASSKGQGVVYNEQFF.

This clonotype occurred a few times. V usage is TRBV4-3 and J usage is TRBJ2-7; D may be TRBD1 (6 bases). This CDR3 comprises 14 residues. With 0 bases removed from V and 6 bases from J, the gap between germline ends came to 12 bases. CDR1 and CDR2 from the germline V gene are LGHNA and YSLEER. The CDR3 loop is CASSQEAQGGEQYF. CDR3 nucleotide sequence: TGCGCCAGCAGCCAAGAAGCACAGGGCGGCGAGCAGTACTTC.